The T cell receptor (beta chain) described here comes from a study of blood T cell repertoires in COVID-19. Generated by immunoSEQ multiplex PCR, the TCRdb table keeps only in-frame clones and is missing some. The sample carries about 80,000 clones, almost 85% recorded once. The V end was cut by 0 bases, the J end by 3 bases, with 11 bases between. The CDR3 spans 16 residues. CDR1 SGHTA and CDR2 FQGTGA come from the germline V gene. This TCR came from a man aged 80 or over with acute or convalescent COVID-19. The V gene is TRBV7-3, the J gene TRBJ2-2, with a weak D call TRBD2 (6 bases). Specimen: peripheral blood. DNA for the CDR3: TGTGCCAGCAGCTTAACCGCGGGGTCGGACACCGGGGAGCTGTTTTTT. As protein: CASSLTAGSDTGELFF.